The sequence of this T cell receptor (beta chain) was determined in a study of identical twins. The study's findings and limits: In cord blood, abundant beta clonotypes had fewer insertions; memory showed no trend. Among beta out-of-frame sequences, excess sharing between twins appeared weaker.

The V gene's germline CDR1 is MNHEY and CDR2 SVGEGT. After removal of 5 bases from V and 3 bases from J, the junction contained 10 bases not matched to a gene. This CDR3 contains 15 residues. A word on this clonotype: Its antigen is unknown.

Template switching added a universal primer site, and cDNA bore unique molecular identifiers. One entry per CDR3 protein, called by TCRdb with MiXCR from the 5' RACE reads. The table has 400,000 to 550,000 distinct CDR3 sequences, roughly 26% seen once. The sample was also linked to a second study, of T cells expressing NK-cell markers. That study reports: The study left the HCMV specificity of expanded NKG2C+ T cell clones unresolved.

The sequence was obtained from a woman aged 18-29 years in good health. The chain carries TRBV6-2 or TRBV6-3 and TRBJ2-7; 7 bases are a match to TRBD1. Sequenced input: CD4+ T cells sorted from blood. The CDR3 sequence is CASSTLGTADYEQYF. In DNA, the CDR3 is TGTGCCAGCAGTACCCTCGGGACAGCCGACTACGAGCAGTACTTC.